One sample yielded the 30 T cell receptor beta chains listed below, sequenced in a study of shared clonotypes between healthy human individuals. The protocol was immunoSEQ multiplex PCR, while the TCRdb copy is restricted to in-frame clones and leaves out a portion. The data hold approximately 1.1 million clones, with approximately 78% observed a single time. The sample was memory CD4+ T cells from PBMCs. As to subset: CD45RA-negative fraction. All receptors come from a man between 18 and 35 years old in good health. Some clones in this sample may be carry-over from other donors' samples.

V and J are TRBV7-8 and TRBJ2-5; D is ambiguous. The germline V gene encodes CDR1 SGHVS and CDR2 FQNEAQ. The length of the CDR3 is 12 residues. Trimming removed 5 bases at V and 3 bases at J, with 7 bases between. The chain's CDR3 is CASSQTKETQYF. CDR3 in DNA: TGTGCCAGCAGCCAGACGAAAGAGACCCAGTACTTC.

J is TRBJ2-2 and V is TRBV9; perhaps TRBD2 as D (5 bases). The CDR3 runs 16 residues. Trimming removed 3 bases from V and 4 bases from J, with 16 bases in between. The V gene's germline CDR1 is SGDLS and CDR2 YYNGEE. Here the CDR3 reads CASSDPSIRGTGELFF. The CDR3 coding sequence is TGTGCCAGCAGCGATCCATCCATACGGGGCACCGGGGAGCTGTTTTTT.

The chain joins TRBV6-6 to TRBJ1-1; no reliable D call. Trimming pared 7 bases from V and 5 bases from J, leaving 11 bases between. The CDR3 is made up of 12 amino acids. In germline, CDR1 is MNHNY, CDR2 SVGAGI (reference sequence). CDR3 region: CASTNEGTEAFF. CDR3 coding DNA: TGTGCCAGCACCAATGAAGGTACTGAAGCTTTCTTT.

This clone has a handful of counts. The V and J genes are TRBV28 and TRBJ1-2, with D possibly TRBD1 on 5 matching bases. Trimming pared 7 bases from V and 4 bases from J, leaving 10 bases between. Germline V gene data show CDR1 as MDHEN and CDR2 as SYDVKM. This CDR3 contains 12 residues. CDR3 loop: CASTMGVYGYTF. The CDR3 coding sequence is TGTGCCAGCACTATGGGGGTCTATGGCTACACCTTC.

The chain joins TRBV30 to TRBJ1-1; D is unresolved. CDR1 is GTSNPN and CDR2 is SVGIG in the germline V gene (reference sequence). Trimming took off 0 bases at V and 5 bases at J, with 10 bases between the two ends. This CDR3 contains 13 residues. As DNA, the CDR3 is TGTGCCTGGAGTGTAACTTTGGGGACTGAAGCTTTCTTT. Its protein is CAWSVTLGTEAFF.

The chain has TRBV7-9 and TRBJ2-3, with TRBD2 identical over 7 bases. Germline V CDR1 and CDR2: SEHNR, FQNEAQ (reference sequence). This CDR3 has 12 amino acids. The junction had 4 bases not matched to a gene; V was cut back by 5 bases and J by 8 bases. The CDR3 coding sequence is TGTGCCAGCAGCCCCGGACTAGGTACGCAGTATTTT. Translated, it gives CASSPGLGTQYF.

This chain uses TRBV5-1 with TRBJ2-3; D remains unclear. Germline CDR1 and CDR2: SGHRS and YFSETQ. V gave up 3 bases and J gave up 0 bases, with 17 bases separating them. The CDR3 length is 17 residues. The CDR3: CASSWGPAETSTDTQYF. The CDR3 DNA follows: TGCGCCAGCAGCTGGGGTCCAGCCGAAACTAGCACAGATACGCAGTATTTT.

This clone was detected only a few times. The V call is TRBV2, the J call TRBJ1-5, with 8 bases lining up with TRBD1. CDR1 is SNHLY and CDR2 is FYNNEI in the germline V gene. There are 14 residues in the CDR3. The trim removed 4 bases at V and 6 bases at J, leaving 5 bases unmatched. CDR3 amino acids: CASSGGQASQPQHF. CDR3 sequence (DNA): TGTGCCAGCAGTGGGGGACAGGCTAGTCAGCCCCAGCATTTT.

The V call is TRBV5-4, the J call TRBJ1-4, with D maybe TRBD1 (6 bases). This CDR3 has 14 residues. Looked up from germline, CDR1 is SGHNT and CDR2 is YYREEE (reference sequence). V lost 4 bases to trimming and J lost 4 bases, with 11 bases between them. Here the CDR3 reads CASSPDSSNEKLFF. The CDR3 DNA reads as TGTGCCAGCAGCCCGGACAGCAGTAATGAAAAACTGTTTTTT.

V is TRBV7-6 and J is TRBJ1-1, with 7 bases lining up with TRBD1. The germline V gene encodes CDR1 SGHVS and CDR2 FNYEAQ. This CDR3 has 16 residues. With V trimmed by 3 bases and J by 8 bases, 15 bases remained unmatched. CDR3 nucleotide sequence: TGTGCCAGCAGCTTTAGGGACAGCGAAAGGTTGAGAGAAGCTTTCTTT. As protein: CASSFRDSERLREAFF. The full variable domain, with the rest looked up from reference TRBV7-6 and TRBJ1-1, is GAGVSQSPRYKVTKRGQDVALRCDPISGHVSLYWYRQALGQGPEFLTYFNYEAQQDKSGLPNDRFSAERPEGSISTLTIQRTEQRDSAMYRCASSFRDSERLREAFFGQGTRLTVV.

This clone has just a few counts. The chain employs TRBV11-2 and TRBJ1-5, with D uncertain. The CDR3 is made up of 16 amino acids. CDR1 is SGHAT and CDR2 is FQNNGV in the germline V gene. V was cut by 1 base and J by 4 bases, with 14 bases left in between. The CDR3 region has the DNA TGTGCCAGCAGCTTAGCCGGTAGCCGTGGAAATCAGCCCCAGCATTTT. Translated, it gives CASSLAGSRGNQPQHF.

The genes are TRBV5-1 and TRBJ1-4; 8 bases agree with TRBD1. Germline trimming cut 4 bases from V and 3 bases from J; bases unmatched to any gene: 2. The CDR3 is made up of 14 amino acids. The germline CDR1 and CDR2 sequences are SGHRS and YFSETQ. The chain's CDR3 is CASSRDRPNEKLFF. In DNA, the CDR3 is TGCGCCAGCAGCCGGGACAGGCCTAATGAAAAACTGTTTTTT. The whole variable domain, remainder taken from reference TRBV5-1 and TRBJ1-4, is KAGVTQTPRYLIKTRGQQVTLSCSPISGHRSVSWYQQTPGQGLQFLFEYFSETQRNKGNFPGRFSGRQFSNSRSEMNVSTLELGDSALYLCASSRDRPNEKLFFGSGTQLSVL.

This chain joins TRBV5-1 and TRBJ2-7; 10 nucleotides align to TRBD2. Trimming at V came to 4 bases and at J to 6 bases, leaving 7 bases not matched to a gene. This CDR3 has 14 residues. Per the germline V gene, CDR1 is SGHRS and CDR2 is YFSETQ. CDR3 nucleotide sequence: TGCGCCAGCAGCGGGGGACTAGCGAGGGGCGAGCAGTACTTC. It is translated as CASSGGLARGEQYF.

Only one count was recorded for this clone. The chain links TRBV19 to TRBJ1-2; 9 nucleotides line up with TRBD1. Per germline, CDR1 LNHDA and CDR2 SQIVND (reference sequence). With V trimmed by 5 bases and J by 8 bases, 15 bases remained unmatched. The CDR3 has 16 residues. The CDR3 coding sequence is TGTGCCAGTAGTCCCACGGGACAGGGAATTCCGGGCGGCTACACCTTC. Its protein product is CASSPTGQGIPGGYTF.

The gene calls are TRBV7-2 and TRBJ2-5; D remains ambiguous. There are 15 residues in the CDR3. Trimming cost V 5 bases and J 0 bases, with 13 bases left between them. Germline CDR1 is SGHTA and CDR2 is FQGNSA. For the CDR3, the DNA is TGTGCCAGCAGCCAACATCTCCGGTACCAAGAGACCCAGTACTTC. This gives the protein CASSQHLRYQETQYF.

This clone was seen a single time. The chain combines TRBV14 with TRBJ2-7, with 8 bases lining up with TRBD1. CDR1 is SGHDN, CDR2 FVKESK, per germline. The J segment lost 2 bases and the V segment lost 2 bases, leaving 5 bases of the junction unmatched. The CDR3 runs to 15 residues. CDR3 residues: CASSQPGTGAYEQYF. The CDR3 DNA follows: TGTGCCAGCAGCCAACCCGGGACAGGAGCCTACGAGCAGTACTTC.

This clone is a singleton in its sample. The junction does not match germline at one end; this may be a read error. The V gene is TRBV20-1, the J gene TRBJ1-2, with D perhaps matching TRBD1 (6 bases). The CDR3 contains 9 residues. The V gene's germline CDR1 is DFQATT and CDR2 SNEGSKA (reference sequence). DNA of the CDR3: TGCAGTGCTGTGGGGGCCTCTGCCTTC. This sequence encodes CSAVGASAF.

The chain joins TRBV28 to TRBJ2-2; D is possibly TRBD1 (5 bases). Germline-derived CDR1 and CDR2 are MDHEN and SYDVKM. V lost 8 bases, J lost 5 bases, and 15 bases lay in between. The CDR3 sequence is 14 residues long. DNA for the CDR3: TGTGCCAGCGGACGGGCCTCAGGGACCGGGGAGCTGTTTTTT. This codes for CASGRASGTGELFF.

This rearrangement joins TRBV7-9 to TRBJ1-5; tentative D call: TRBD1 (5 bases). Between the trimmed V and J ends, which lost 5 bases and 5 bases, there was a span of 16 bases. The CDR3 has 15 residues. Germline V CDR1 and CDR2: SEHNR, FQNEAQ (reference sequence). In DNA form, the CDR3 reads TGTGCCAGCAGCCCACGGGGGGAAAGGGATCAGCCCCAGCATTTT. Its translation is CASSPRGERDQPQHF.

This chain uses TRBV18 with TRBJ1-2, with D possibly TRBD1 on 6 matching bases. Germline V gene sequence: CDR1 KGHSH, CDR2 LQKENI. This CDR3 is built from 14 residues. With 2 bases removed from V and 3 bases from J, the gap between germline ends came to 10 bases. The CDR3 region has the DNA TGTGCCAGCTCACCAGGGAACAGGGACTATGGCTACACCTTC. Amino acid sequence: CASSPGNRDYGYTF.

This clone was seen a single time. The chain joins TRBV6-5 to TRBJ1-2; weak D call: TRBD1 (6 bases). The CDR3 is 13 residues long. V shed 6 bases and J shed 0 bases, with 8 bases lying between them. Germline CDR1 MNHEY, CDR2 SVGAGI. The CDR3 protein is CASRQGSNYGYTF. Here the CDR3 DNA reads TGTGCCAGCAGGCAGGGGTCTAACTATGGCTACACCTTC.

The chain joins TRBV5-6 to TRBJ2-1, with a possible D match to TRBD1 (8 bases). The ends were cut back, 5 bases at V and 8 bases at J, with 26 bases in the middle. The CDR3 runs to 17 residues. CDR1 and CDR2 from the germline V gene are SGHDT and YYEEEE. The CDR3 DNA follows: TGTGCCAGCAGGAAGGACCAGGGGGCGGCGGGAGAACATGAGCAGTTCTTC. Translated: CASRKDQGAAGEHEQFF.

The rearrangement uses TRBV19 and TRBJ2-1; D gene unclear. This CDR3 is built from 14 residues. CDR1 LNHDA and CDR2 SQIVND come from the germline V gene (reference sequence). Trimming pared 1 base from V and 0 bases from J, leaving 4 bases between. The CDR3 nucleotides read TGTGCCAGTAGTATAGTGAGCTCCTACAATGAGCAGTTCTTC. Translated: CASSIVSSYNEQFF. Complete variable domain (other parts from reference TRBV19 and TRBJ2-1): DGGITQSPKYLFRKEGQNVTLSCEQNLNHDAMYWYRQDPGQGLRLIYYSQIVNDFQKGDIAEGYSVSREKKESFPLTVTSAQKNPTAFYLCASSIVSSYNEQFFGPGTRLTVL.

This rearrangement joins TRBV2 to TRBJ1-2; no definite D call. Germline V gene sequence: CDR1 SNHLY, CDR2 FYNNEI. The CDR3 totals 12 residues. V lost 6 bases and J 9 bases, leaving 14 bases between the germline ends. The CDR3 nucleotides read TGTGCCAGCAGGGCGGACGGGCATAGCTACACCTTC. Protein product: CASRADGHSYTF. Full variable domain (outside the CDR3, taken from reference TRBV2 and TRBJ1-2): EPEVTQTPSHQVTQMGQEVILRCVPISNHLYFYWYRQILGQKVEFLVSFYNNEISEKSEIFDDQFSVERPDGSNFTLKIRSTKLEDSAMYFCASRADGHSYTFGSGTRLTVV.

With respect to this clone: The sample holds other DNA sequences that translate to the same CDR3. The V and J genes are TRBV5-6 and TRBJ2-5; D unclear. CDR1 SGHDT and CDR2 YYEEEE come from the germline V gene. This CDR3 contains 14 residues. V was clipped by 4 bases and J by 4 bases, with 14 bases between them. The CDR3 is CASSLRPRGETQYF. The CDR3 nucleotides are TGTGCCAGCAGCCTCCGACCAAGAGGAGAGACCCAGTACTTC.

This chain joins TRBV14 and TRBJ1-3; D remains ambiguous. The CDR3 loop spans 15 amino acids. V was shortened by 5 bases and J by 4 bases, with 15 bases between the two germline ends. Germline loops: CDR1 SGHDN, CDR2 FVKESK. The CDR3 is CASSWLLRGGNTIYF. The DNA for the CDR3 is TGTGCCAGCAGCTGGCTTCTTCGTGGAGGAAACACCATATATTTT.

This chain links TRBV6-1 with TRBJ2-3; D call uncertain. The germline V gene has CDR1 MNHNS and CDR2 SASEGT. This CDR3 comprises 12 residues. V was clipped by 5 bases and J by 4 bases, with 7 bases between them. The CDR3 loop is CASSTGADTQYF. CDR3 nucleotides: TGTGCCAGCAGTACTGGGGCAGATACGCAGTATTTT.

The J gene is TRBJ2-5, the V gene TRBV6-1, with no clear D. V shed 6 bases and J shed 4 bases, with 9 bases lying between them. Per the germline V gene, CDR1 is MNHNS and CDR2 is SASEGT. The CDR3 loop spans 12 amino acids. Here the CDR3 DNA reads TGTGCCAGCAGCTTTGGGGTAGAGACCCAGTACTTC. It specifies CASSFGVETQYF.

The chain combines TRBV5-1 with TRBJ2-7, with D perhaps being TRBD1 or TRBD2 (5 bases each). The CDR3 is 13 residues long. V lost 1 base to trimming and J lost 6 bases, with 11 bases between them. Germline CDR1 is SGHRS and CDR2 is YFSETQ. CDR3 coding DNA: TGCGCCAGCAGCTTGACGGCGAGGGGCGAGCAGTACTTC. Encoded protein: CASSLTARGEQYF. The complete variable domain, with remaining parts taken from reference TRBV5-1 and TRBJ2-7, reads KAGVTQTPRYLIKTRGQQVTLSCSPISGHRSVSWYQQTPGQGLQFLFEYFSETQRNKGNFPGRFSGRQFSNSRSEMNVSTLELGDSALYLCASSLTARGEQYFGPGTRLTVT.

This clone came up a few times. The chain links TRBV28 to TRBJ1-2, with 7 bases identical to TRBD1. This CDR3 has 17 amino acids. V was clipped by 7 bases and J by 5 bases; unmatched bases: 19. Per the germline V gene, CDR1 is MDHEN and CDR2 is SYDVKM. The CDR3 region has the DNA TGTGCCAGCATAGGACCCCTTTGGGCAGGGGGTAGGTATGGCTACACCTTC. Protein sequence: CASIGPLWAGGRYGYTF.